This is a list of T cell receptor beta chains from one sample in a study of blood T cell repertoires in COVID-19. Method: immunoSEQ multiplex PCR; TCRdb's copy keeps in-frame clones and lacks some. Found here are some 310,000 clones, around 90% of them singletons; the top ten hold 1%. The sequenced sample consisted of peripheral blood. These receptors originate from a man aged 50 to 59 with active or convalescent COVID-19. Both conserved end residues are part of each CDR3. The D gene is left open where the match is weak. Size is omitted from some rows. Given values are once, few, many or a class for expanded clones.

14,NA,NA,TRBV28,TRBJ2-5,CASSLASGQETQYF,TGTGCCAGCAGTTTAGCGTCAGGTCAAGAGACCCAGTACTTC
16,TRBD2,once,TRBV7-2,TRBJ2-2,CASSVTSGVNTGELFF,TGTGCCAGCAGCGTCACTAGCGGGGTGAACACCGGGGAGCTGTTTTTT
12,TRBD1,NA,TRBV5-6,TRBJ1-6,CASARPRDSLHF,TGTGCCAGCGCTCGCCCCCGGGACAGCCTCCACTTT
14,NA,NA,TRBV30,TRBJ1-1,CAWSVSPLVAEAFF,TGTGCCTGGAGTGTTTCGCCCCTTGTAGCTGAAGCTTTCTTT
13,TRBD1,NA,TRBV29-1,TRBJ2-7,CSVAGTGSYEQYF,TGCAGCGTTGCCGGGACAGGGTCCTACGAGCAGTACTTC
16,NA,NA,TRBV4-1,TRBJ2-5,CASSQAYSEAKQTQYF,TGCGCCAGCAGCCAAGCCTACTCGGAGGCGAAACAGACCCAGTACTTC
15,NA,NA,TRBV3-1/TRBV3-2,TRBJ1-4,CASSQEAGASEKLFF,TGTGCCAGCAGCCAAGAGGCAGGGGCTTCTGAAAAACTGTTTTTT
13,TRBD1,NA,TRBV9,TRBJ1-2,CASSQGENYGYTF,TGTGCCAGCAGTCAGGGGGAGAACTATGGCTACACCTTC
14,NA,NA,TRBV7-3,TRBJ2-1,CASSLTGGFDEQFF,TGTGCCAGCAGCTTAACCGGGGGATTTGATGAGCAGTTCTTC
16,TRBD1,NA,TRBV11-1,TRBJ2-5,CASSPGTRGLIETQYF,TGTGCCAGCAGCCCAGGGACAAGGGGGCTAATAGAGACCCAGTACTTC
13,NA,few,TRBV7-3,TRBJ2-2,CASDWEPTGELFF,TGTGCCAGCGACTGGGAGCCCACCGGGGAGCTGTTTTTT
15,NA,NA,TRBV6-6,TRBJ2-1,CASGPWRRTSNEQFF,TGTGCCAGCGGCCCGTGGCGGAGGACCTCCAATGAGCAGTTCTTC
13,TRBD2,NA,TRBV29-1,TRBJ2-3,CSVGLAPTDTQYF,TGCAGCGTAGGACTAGCCCCCACAGATACGCAGTATTTT
16,NA,NA,TRBV9,TRBJ2-3,CASSVGRGASTDTQYF,TGTGCCAGCAGCGTAGGGCGCGGGGCTAGCACAGATACGCAGTATTTT
12,NA,NA,TRBV2,TRBJ1-5,CASSDRNQPQHF,TGTGCCAGCAGTGACAGAAATCAGCCCCAGCATTTT
15,NA,NA,TRBV5-1,TRBJ2-1,CASSLGQGSYNEQFF,TGCGCCAGCAGCTTGGGGCAGGGCTCCTACAATGAGCAGTTCTTC
13,NA,few,TRBV10-3,TRBJ2-7,CAIQGKIPYEQYF,TGTGCCATACAGGGAAAAATTCCCTACGAGCAGTACTTC
15,TRBD2,NA,TRBV7-7,TRBJ2-3,CASSLGVGRTDTQYF,TGTGCCAGCAGCTTAGGGGTCGGGAGGACAGATACGCAGTATTTT
13,NA,NA,TRBV5-1,TRBJ1-2,CASSLPPDYGYTF,TGCGCCAGCAGCTTGCCCCCGGACTATGGCTACACCTTC
15,TRBD1,NA,TRBV7-9,TRBJ1-1,CASSLGTGWDTEAFF,TGTGCCAGCAGTTTAGGGACAGGGTGGGACACTGAAGCTTTCTTT
15,NA,few,TRBV7-6,TRBJ1-4,CASSQTQGFNEKLFF,TGTGCCAGCAGCCAAACCCAGGGGTTTAATGAAAAACTGTTTTTT
14,NA,once,TRBV9,TRBJ2-3,CASSPPTGSDTQYF,TGTGCCAGCAGCCCTCCAACGGGGTCAGATACGCAGTATTTT
15,TRBD1,few,TRBV30,TRBJ1-1,CAWSYRGVRGTEAFF,TGTGCCTGGAGTTACAGGGGGGTTCGTGGGACTGAAGCTTTCTTT
14,TRBD1,NA,TRBV5-6,TRBJ1-5,CASSLGTASQPQHF,TGTGCCAGCAGCTTAGGGACAGCCAGTCAGCCCCAGCATTTT
13,NA,NA,TRBV2,TRBJ1-5,CASSELGSQPQHF,TGTGCCAGCAGTGAATTGGGGAGTCAGCCCCAGCATTTT
16,TRBD1,NA,TRBV5-5,TRBJ2-5,CASSLPLTGGAETQYF,TGTGCCAGCAGCTTACCCCTTACAGGGGGCGCAGAGACCCAGTACTTC
14,NA,NA,TRBV3-1/TRBV3-2,TRBJ1-6,CASSQDGPRRTLHF,TGTGCCAGCAGCCAAGACGGACCAAGGAGGACCCTCCACTTT
15,NA,NA,TRBV5-1,TRBJ1-1,CASSLTMGTNTEAFF,TGCGCCAGCAGCTTGACCATGGGGACAAACACTGAAGCTTTCTTT
12,NA,once,TRBV7-9,TRBJ1-6,CASSSGDSPLHF,TGTGCCAGCAGCTCAGGGGATTCACCCCTCCACTTT
13,TRBD1,NA,TRBV10-3,TRBJ1-2,CAISATGESGYTF,TGTGCCATCAGCGCTACAGGGGAGAGCGGCTACACCTTC
13,NA,NA,TRBV28,TRBJ1-1,CASTFGVNTEAFF,TGTGCCAGCACCTTCGGGGTGAACACTGAAGCTTTCTTT
13,NA,once,TRBV7-9,TRBJ1-1,CASEGGVITEAFF,TGTGCCAGCGAGGGAGGGGTGATCACTGAAGCTTTCTTT
13,TRBD2,once,TRBV10-3,TRBJ2-5,CAISASGEETQYF,TGTGCCATCAGTGCTAGCGGGGAAGAGACCCAGTACTTC
12,NA,NA,TRBV28,TRBJ1-6,CASRDYNSPLHF,TGTGCCAGCCGAGACTATAATTCACCCCTCCACTTT
14,NA,few,TRBV5-1,TRBJ1-4,CASSLASTNEKLFF,TGCGCCAGCAGCTTGGCTTCAACTAATGAAAAACTGTTTTTT
14,NA,once,TRBV28,TRBJ2-1,CASSSSRDWLEQFF,TGTGCCAGCAGTTCCTCCCGGGACTGGCTCGAGCAGTTCTTC
15,NA,NA,TRBV19,TRBJ1-4,CASSPQTGINEKLFF,TGTGCCAGTAGTCCCCAGACAGGAATTAATGAAAAACTGTTTTTT
15,NA,NA,TRBV18,TRBJ1-6,CASSPWGGRETPLHF,TGTGCCAGCTCACCATGGGGAGGGAGGGAAACACCCCTCCACTTT
13,NA,NA,TRBV28,TRBJ1-2,CASSRWTGGDYTF,TGTGCCAGCAGCCGGTGGACGGGGGGGGACTACACCTTC
13,TRBD1,NA,TRBV2,TRBJ1-4,CASRKDRDEKLFF,TGTGCCAGCAGGAAAGACAGGGACGAAAAACTGTTTTTT
15,NA,NA,TRBV11-2,TRBJ1-6,CASSLGGGFNSPLHF,TGTGCCAGCAGCTTAGGGGGAGGATTTAATTCACCCCTCCACTTT
14,TRBD2,NA,TRBV5-1,TRBJ2-3,CASRLAGSTDTQYF,TGCGCCAGCAGGCTAGCGGGGAGCACAGATACGCAGTATTTT
19,TRBD2,once,TRBV4-2,TRBJ2-2,CASSQAPRTSGGGTGELFF,TGTGCCAGCAGCCAAGCTCCTCGAACCAGCGGGGGCGGTACCGGGGAGCTGTTTTTT
14,NA,NA,TRBV27,TRBJ2-3,CASRPYFGTDTQYF,TGTGCCAGCAGACCCTATTTCGGCACAGATACGCAGTATTTT
12,TRBD2,NA,TRBV3-1/TRBV3-2,TRBJ2-1,CASTKPGGKQFF,TGTGCCAGCACCAAACCGGGAGGGAAGCAGTTCTTC
15,TRBD1,NA,TRBV7-9,TRBJ1-2,CASSLGRTGGNGYTF,TGTGCCAGCAGCTTAGGGAGGACAGGGGGAAATGGCTACACCTTC
16,NA,NA,TRBV5-1,TRBJ1-2,CASSTGTDSARYGYTF,TGCGCCAGCAGCACCGGGACGGACAGTGCCCGCTATGGCTACACCTTC
14,NA,NA,TRBV19,TRBJ1-3,CASTSRNTGNTIYF,TGTGCCAGTACCTCGAGGAATACTGGAAACACCATATATTTT
15,NA,NA,TRBV6-2/TRBV6-3,TRBJ1-1,CASSSTGTVDTEAFF,TGTGCCAGCAGTTCCACCGGGACTGTAGACACTGAAGCTTTCTTT
17,TRBD2,NA,TRBV27,TRBJ2-1,CASRGLAGEVGAREQFF,TGTGCCAGCAGGGGACTAGCGGGAGAAGTTGGGGCACGGGAGCAGTTCTTC
19,TRBD2,NA,TRBV4-2,TRBJ2-1,CASSQVLKIAGGRVNEQFF,TGTGCCAGCAGCCAAGTTCTAAAGATAGCGGGGGGAAGGGTCAATGAGCAGTTCTTC
13,NA,NA,TRBV27,TRBJ1-5,CASSQQGNQPQHF,TGTGCCAGCAGCCAACAGGGTAATCAGCCCCAGCATTTT
15,TRBD2,NA,TRBV27,TRBJ2-1,CASSRTSGRAGEQFF,TGTGCCAGCAGTAGGACTAGCGGGAGGGCCGGTGAGCAGTTCTTC
13,NA,NA,TRBV27,TRBJ1-5,CASSPRGSQPQHF,TGTGCCAGCAGCCCCAGGGGTAGTCAGCCCCAGCATTTT
15,TRBD2,NA,TRBV2,TRBJ2-3,CASSGLAGGGDTQYF,TGTGCCAGCAGTGGGTTAGCGGGAGGAGGTGATACGCAGTATTTT
11,TRBD1,few,TRBV2,TRBJ1-2,CASSATGVYTF,TGTGCCAGCAGCGCCACAGGGGTCTACACCTTC
13,TRBD1,NA,TRBV28,TRBJ1-2,CASSSPTGEGYTF,TGTGCCAGCAGTTCCCCGACAGGGGAGGGCTACACCTTC
13,TRBD2,NA,TRBV30,TRBJ2-3,CAWTSGRTDTQYF,TGTGCCTGGACTAGCGGGAGGACAGATACGCAGTATTTT
13,NA,NA,TRBV11-2,TRBJ2-3,CASSLSGTDTQYF,TGTGCCAGCAGCTTGTCGGGGACAGATACGCAGTATTTT
15,NA,NA,TRBV7-9,TRBJ1-1,CASSPRLAGNTEAFF,TGTGCCAGCAGCCCACGGTTAGCGGGGAACACTGAAGCTTTCTTT